This TCR beta chain came from a study of post-analysis software for immune sequencing data. Study-level points and caveats: For normalized Chao1 diversity, multiple sclerosis patients scored significantly lower than controls did. Relative to controls, patients had a few TRBV segments at higher frequency, with TRBV5-6, TRBV5-1 and TRBV20-1 among these.

The CDR3 is made up of 13 amino acids. Germline-derived CDR1 and CDR2 are MNHEY and SVGEGT. V was shortened by 7 bases and J by 3 bases, with 13 bases between the two germline ends. In its sample, this clonotype was seen a few times. Its antigen is as yet unknown. Carried by the TCR beta cDNA libraries were unique molecular identifiers. With about 0.95 to 11 million T cells as the source, 400,000 to 550,000 cDNA molecules resulted. TCRdb independently ran MiXCR on the PCR reads; one entry per CDR3 protein. This sample has fewer than 900,000 distinct CDR3 sequences; about 43% occur once, and the top ten carry approximately 5%.

Sample: blood. The clonotype was recovered from a girl aged 5-17 years with multiple sclerosis. The chain uses TRBV6-2 or TRBV6-3 and TRBJ2-7, with D unresolved. The CDR3 DNA sequence: TGTGCCAGCACCCAGGACCCCCTCTACGAGCAGTACTTC. This translates into CASTQDPLYEQYF.